Below, 21 T cell receptor beta chains from the same sample are listed, as sequenced in a study of T cell changes during pregnancy in multiple sclerosis. Profiling relied on immunoSEQ multiplex PCR, and the TCRdb table lists in-frame clones only, not all of them. This table has several thousand clones, over 80% appearing once. The sample was CD8+ T cells from peripheral blood mononuclear cells, taken in the first trimester of pregnancy. The origin of the receptors is a female donor in good health, enrolled as a control in a pregnancy study.

The chain recombines TRBV5-5 with TRBJ2-2, with D perhaps matching TRBD2 (5 bases). The CDR3 contains 16 residues. Trimming stripped 3 bases from V and 3 bases from J, with 15 bases between. Germline CDR1 reads SGHKS; CDR2 reads YYEKEE (reference sequence). CDR3 in amino acids: CASSSTGEPDTGELFF. The CDR3 DNA follows: TGTGCCAGCAGCTCGACTGGGGAGCCGGACACCGGGGAGCTGTTTTTT.

This sequence joins TRBV7-8 and TRBJ2-7, with 7 bases lining up with TRBD2. Germline V gene lookup returns CDR1 SGHVS and CDR2 FQNEAQ. The CDR3 contains 13 residues. Losses at the gene ends were 2 bases for V and 6 bases for J; bases not matched to a gene: 4. The CDR3 spells CASSLRGVVEQYF. The CDR3 DNA is TGTGCCAGCAGCTTACGGGGGGTGGTCGAGCAGTACTTC.

This chain joins TRBV7-3 and TRBJ2-1; 14 bases agree with TRBD2. The CDR3 runs to 18 residues. V trimming: 0 bases; J trimming: 4 bases; junction bases outside the gene matches: 5. Germline-derived CDR1 and CDR2 are SGHTA and FQGTGA. The CDR3 DNA follows: TGTGCCAGCAGCTTAACCCGGACTAGCGGGAGGTCTTACAATGAGCAGTTCTTC. It encodes CASSLTRTSGRSYNEQFF. Complete variable domain (other parts from reference TRBV7-3 and TRBJ2-1): GAGVSQTPSNKVTEKGKYVELRCDPISGHTALYWYRQSLGQGPEFLIYFQGTGAADDSGLPNDRFFAVRPEGSVSTLKIQRTERGDSAVYLCASSLTRTSGRSYNEQFFGPGTRLTVL.

This chain links TRBV15 with TRBJ1-2, with D maybe TRBD1 (5 bases). V was clipped by 0 bases and J by 1 base, with 18 bases between them. CDR1 is LNHNV and CDR2 is YYDKDF in the germline V gene (reference sequence). This CDR3 has 18 amino acids. The chain's CDR3 is CATSRDRVEGILNYGYTF. The DNA of the CDR3 is TGTGCCACCAGCAGAGACCGGGTGGAGGGGATCCTTAACTATGGCTACACCTTC.

The chain is built from TRBV15 and TRBJ1-6; TRBD1 matches 10 bases. The germline CDR1 and CDR2 sequences are LNHNV and YYDKDF (reference sequence). There are 15 residues in the CDR3. After removal of 3 bases from V and 12 bases from J, the junction contained 8 bases not matched to a gene. This CDR3 reads CATSSRGTGAIPLHF. The CDR3 bases are TGTGCCACCAGCAGTAGGGGGACAGGGGCTATACCCCTCCACTTT. Combining the CDR3 with reference TRBV15 and TRBJ1-6 gives the whole variable domain DAMVIQNPRYQVTQFGKPVTLSCSQTLNHNVMYWYQQKSSQAPKLLFHYYDKDFNNEADTPDNFQSRRPNTSFCFLDIRSPGLGDTAMYLCATSSRGTGAIPLHFGNGTRLTVT.

This clone was recorded only once. This chain connects TRBV28 to TRBJ1-4; D gene uncertain. Trimming pared 3 bases from V and 7 bases from J, leaving 12 bases between. This CDR3 is built from 14 residues. CDR1 and CDR2 from the germline V gene are MDHEN and SYDVKM. The CDR3 loop reads CASSFPTIGEKLFF. In nucleotides, the CDR3 is TGTGCCAGCAGTTTCCCTACTATAGGTGAAAAACTGTTTTTT. The full variable domain, in which reference TRBV28 and TRBJ1-4 provide the parts outside the CDR3, is DVKVTQSSRYLVKRTGEKVFLECVQDMDHENMFWYRQDPGLGLRLIYFSYDVKMKEKGDIPEGYSVSREKKERFSLILESASTNQTSMYLCASSFPTIGEKLFFGSGTQLSVL.

V and J are TRBV18 and TRBJ1-1; D may be TRBD1 (5 bases). Between the trimmed V and J ends, which lost 0 bases and 8 bases, there was a span of 10 bases. CDR3 length: 13 amino acids. CDR1 and CDR2 from the germline V gene are KGHSH and LQKENI. The DNA of the CDR3 is TGTGCCAGCTCACCACCAGGCGGGGGGGAAGCTTTCTTT. Translating gives CASSPPGGGEAFF.

The genes are TRBV9 and TRBJ1-2; D possibly corresponds to TRBD1 (6 bases). Trimming shortened V by 0 bases and J by 11 bases, and 17 bases separated the two germline ends. This CDR3 has 14 amino acids. Germline assignment: CDR1 SGDLS and CDR2 YYNGEE. CDR3 nucleotides: TGTGCCAGCAGCGTAGGGGGGGGCTCGGGGGATTACACCTTC. Its translation: CASSVGGGSGDYTF.

Of note for this clone: A read error may account for a junction end that differs from germline. The chain links TRBV7-7 to TRBJ1-4; D gene unclear. This CDR3 contains 15 residues. Germline V gene data show CDR1 as SSHAT and CDR2 as FNYEAQ (reference sequence). CDR3 bases: TGTGCTAGCAGCCCGGGAAACATAAATAATGAAAAACTGTTTTTT. It encodes CASSPGNINNEKLFF.

The rearrangement uses TRBV25-1 and TRBJ2-1; TRBD2 is a possible D gene (6 bases). There are 14 residues in the CDR3. The V and J ends lost 5 bases and 5 bases respectively, with 13 bases between them. Looked up from germline, CDR1 is MGHDK and CDR2 is SYGVNS. The CDR3 DNA reads TGTGCCAGCAGTTGGGACTCACCAAACAATGAGCAGTTCTTC. Protein sequence: CASSWDSPNNEQFF.

V gene TRBV14 combines with J gene TRBJ2-4; TRBD2 aligns across 7 bases. Germline V gives CDR1 SGHDN, CDR2 FVKESK. This CDR3 is 13 amino acids long. V lost 5 bases, J lost 8 bases, and 6 bases stayed unmatched. The CDR3 DNA reads as TGTGCCAGCAGCGCTAGTGGGAGGGACATTCAGTACTTC. Its protein product is CASSASGRDIQYF.

The chain joins TRBV5-1 to TRBJ2-1; the D gene is possibly TRBD1 (8 bases). The V end lost 4 bases, the J end lost 3 bases, and 23 bases lay between the germline ends. CDR1 and CDR2 from the germline V gene are SGHRS and YFSETQ. The CDR3 is 18 amino acids. The CDR3 protein is CASSPLHKQGGIYNEQFF. Written as DNA, the CDR3 is TGCGCCAGCAGCCCGCTACACAAACAGGGGGGGATCTACAATGAGCAGTTCTTC.

This clone was detected only once. As DNA, the CDR3 is TGTGCCAGCAGTCCCAACCCAGGGGGCCTATCCTACGAGCAGTACTTC. Its protein product is CASSPNPGGLSYEQYF. The V call is TRBV27, the J call TRBJ2-7; 8 bases fit TRBD1. V lost 5 bases, J lost 1 base, and 10 bases stayed unmatched. CDR1 and CDR2 from the germline V gene are MNHEY and SMNVEV (reference sequence). The CDR3 runs 16 residues.

This clone was picked up a small number of times. The rearrangement links TRBV4-1 to TRBJ1-1, with D tentatively TRBD1 (5 bases). V was clipped by 5 bases and J by 11 bases, with 18 bases between them. Germline V gene data show CDR1 as MGHRA and CDR2 as YSYEKL. This CDR3 is 13 amino acids long. DNA for the CDR3: TGCGCCAGCAGCGATACAATTCGGGGGGATGCTTTCTTT. This sequence encodes CASSDTIRGDAFF.

V and J are TRBV11-2 and TRBJ1-6; TRBD1 might be the D (5 bases). The germline V gene has CDR1 SGHAT and CDR2 FQNNGV. This CDR3 has 18 amino acids. V lost 5 bases, J lost 0 bases, and 17 bases lay in between. The DNA of the CDR3 is TGTGCCAGCAGCAACCCGACGGGGGAGAGCTCCTATAATTCACCCCTCCACTTT. This translates into CASSNPTGESSYNSPLHF.

The V call is TRBV5-1, the J call TRBJ2-7; D call uncertain. The germline V and J ends were trimmed by 4 bases and 2 bases, with 19 bases remaining between them. Germline V gene lookup returns CDR1 SGHRS and CDR2 YFSETQ. This CDR3 is 16 amino acids long. The CDR3 nucleotides are TGCGCCAGCAGCCCCTGGCCGGGTTTGAGAACCTACGAGCAGTACTTC. Translating gives CASSPWPGLRTYEQYF.

The chain is built from TRBV5-1 and TRBJ2-5; possible D gene TRBD1, 6 bases. This CDR3 is 15 amino acids long. Trimming took off 5 bases at V and 0 bases at J, with 14 bases between the two ends. Germline CDR1 and CDR2: SGHRS and YFSETQ. CDR3 sequence reads: CASRPGQMYQETQYF. The DNA of the CDR3 is TGCGCCAGCAGACCGGGACAAATGTACCAAGAGACCCAGTACTTC.

The chain joins TRBV11-2 to TRBJ1-2; D not resolved. The germline gives CDR1 SGHAT, CDR2 FQNNGV. V lost 4 bases to trimming and J lost 4 bases, with 13 bases between them. The CDR3 length is 14 residues. The CDR3 region is CASSYKRSSYGYTF. CDR3 DNA: TGTGCCAGCAGCTATAAGAGGAGTTCCTATGGCTACACCTTC.

The chain is built from TRBV4-1 and TRBJ1-3, with TRBD1 identical over 7 bases. V was pared by 2 bases and J by 2 bases, with 3 bases of the junction left unmatched. The CDR3 loop spans 15 amino acids. Germline values: CDR1 MGHRA, CDR2 YSYEKL. The CDR3 is CASSQQDRTGNTIYF. As DNA, the CDR3 is TGCGCCAGCAGCCAACAGGACAGGACTGGAAACACCATATATTTT.

Here the CDR3 reads CASSSSTGSGNTIYF. For the CDR3, the DNA is TGCGCCAGCAGCTCATCGACGGGATCTGGAAACACCATATATTTT. The chain recombines TRBV4-3 with TRBJ1-3; the D is unclear. Trimming cost V 5 bases and J 1 base, with 12 bases left between them. Germline CDR1 and CDR2: LGHNA and YSLEER. The CDR3 sequence is 15 residues long.

The V call is TRBV4-1, the J call TRBJ2-7, with D perhaps matching TRBD2 (5 bases). Deletions cut 0 bases from V and 3 bases from J, with 12 bases between. Germline V CDR1 and CDR2: MGHRA, YSYEKL. The CDR3 loop spans 15 amino acids. The CDR3 DNA reads TGCGCCAGCAGCCAAGATCGGGGTTTGGGCTACGAGCAGTACTTC. Protein: CASSQDRGLGYEQYF.